The entry below describes one T cell receptor (beta chain). The protocol was immunoSEQ multiplex PCR, while the TCRdb copy is restricted to in-frame clones and leaves out a portion. The table lists over 65,000 clones, 85% to 90% of them singletons. There are 15 residues in the CDR3. The germline CDR1 and CDR2 sequences are ENHRY and SYGVKD. V was shortened by 2 bases and J by 1 base, with 11 bases between the two germline ends. The data were taken from a study of control samples from healthy donors and cancer patients. The receptor was derived from a woman between 50 and 59 years old with colorectal cancer. The chain joins TRBV10-3 to TRBJ1-2; D might be TRBD1 (5 bases). Sequencing was done on a sample of PBMCs. The CDR3 DNA is TGTGCCATCAGTGAGCATCGGGGCAGTAACTATGGCTACACCTTC. Its protein is CAISEHRGSNYGYTF.